A selection of T cell receptor beta chains follows, all from one sample in a study of blood T cell repertoires in COVID-19. Profiling relied on immunoSEQ multiplex PCR, and the TCRdb table lists in-frame clones only, not all of them. The sample gives about 250,000 clones, around four fifths of which show up once; 5% to 7% is in the top ten. What was sequenced was peripheral blood. These TCRs come from a woman aged 55 to 70 with active or convalescent COVID-19. Both conserved end residues are part of each CDR3. Each record gives: D gene, clone size, J gene, V gene, CDR3 protein, CDR3 DNA. A D gene is named only where the DNA matches it firmly. Size values are once, few and many counts, or a class for expanded clones, and some rows have none.

TRBD2,.,TRBJ2-3,TRBV6-5,CASRPGLAVADTQYF,TGTGCCAGCAGACCGGGACTAGCGGTTGCGGATACGCAGTATTTT
.,.,TRBJ2-3,TRBV11-3,CASSFGLLYTQYF,TGTGCCAGCAGCTTTGGGTTACTATATACGCAGTATTTT
.,.,TRBJ2-1,TRBV30,CAWRAGWDEQFF,TGTGCCTGGAGGGCCGGGTGGGATGAGCAGTTCTTC
.,.,TRBJ2-1,TRBV7-2,CASSPTSRGPYRYNEQFF,TGTGCCAGCAGCCCAACTAGTCGTGGGCCCTATAGATACAATGAGCAGTTCTTC
.,.,TRBJ2-3,TRBV2,CASGATSFVTDTQYF,TGTGCCAGCGGCGCGACTAGTTTTGTCACAGATACGCAGTATTTT
.,.,TRBJ1-2,TRBV15,CATSRTSHYGYTF,TGTGCCACCAGCAGAACTTCTCATTACGGCTACACCTTC
.,.,TRBJ1-3,TRBV3-1/TRBV3-2,CASSQDGSGLGNTIYF,TGTGCCAGCAGCCAAGATGGTTCGGGGTTAGGAAACACCATATATTTT
TRBD2,.,TRBJ2-1,TRBV7-9,CASSPLAGGTNNEQFF,TGTGCCAGCAGCCCCCTAGCGGGGGGCACCAACAATGAGCAGTTCTTC
TRBD2,.,TRBJ2-3,TRBV11-3,CASRKLAGVTDTQYF,TGTGCCAGCAGAAAACTAGCGGGGGTCACAGATACGCAGTATTTT
.,.,TRBJ1-5,TRBV6-1,CASSVLRQNSNQPQHF,TGTGCCAGCAGTGTCCTAAGACAGAATAGCAATCAGCCCCAGCATTTT
TRBD1,.,TRBJ2-4,TRBV6-5,CASGTGTGAKNIQYF,TGTGCCAGCGGGACAGGGACCGGTGCCAAAAACATTCAGTACTTC
TRBD1,.,TRBJ2-3,TRBV6-5,CASSAPGQLTDTQYF,TGTGCCAGCAGCGCGCCGGGACAGCTCACAGATACGCAGTATTTT
TRBD1,once,TRBJ2-2,TRBV2,CASSEGTGNTGELFF,TGTGCCAGCAGTGAAGGGACAGGGAACACCGGGGAGCTGTTTTTT
.,.,TRBJ2-7,TRBV15,CATSRDAEVSYEQYF,TGTGCCACCAGCAGAGATGCGGAAGTCTCCTACGAGCAGTACTTC
.,.,TRBJ1-1,TRBV9,CASSPEGRANTEAFF,TGTGCCAGCAGCCCGGAGGGCCGCGCGAACACTGAAGCTTTCTTT
TRBD1,.,TRBJ1-1,TRBV12-3/TRBV12-4,CASSRQGNTEAFF,TGTGCCAGCAGTCGACAGGGGAACACTGAAGCTTTCTTT
TRBD1,.,TRBJ1-6,TRBV27,CGTGESYNSPLHF,TGTGGGACAGGGGAATCCTATAATTCACCCCTCCACTTT
.,few,TRBJ2-2,TRBV6-5,CATRAGGPNTGELFF,TGTGCCACCAGGGCTGGGGGCCCGAACACCGGGGAGCTGTTTTTT
.,once,TRBJ2-2,TRBV7-2,CASSLGGPTTGELFF,TGTGCCAGCAGCTTAGGGGGCCCTACCACCGGGGAGCTGTTTTTT
.,.,TRBJ1-1,TRBV29-1,CSVVIGAGGTEAFF,TGCAGCGTTGTAATCGGGGCGGGGGGCACTGAAGCTTTCTTT
TRBD1,.,TRBJ2-4,TRBV18,CASSPPTGGYIQYF,TGTGCCAGCTCACCACCGACAGGGGGATACATTCAGTACTTC
.,.,TRBJ1-3,TRBV5-6,CASSLFPQNTIYF,TGTGCCAGCAGCTTGTTCCCCCAAAACACCATATATTTT
TRBD1,.,TRBJ1-1,TRBV4-2,CASSQAETTGDMAEAFF,TGTGCCAGCAGCCAAGCGGAAACGACAGGGGATATGGCTGAAGCTTTCTTT
TRBD2,.,TRBJ2-5,TRBV11-3,CASSLGVAGGLETQYF,TGTGCCAGCAGCTTGGGGGTAGCGGGAGGATTAGAGACCCAGTACTTC
TRBD1,.,TRBJ1-1,TRBV19,CASSTGQLNTEAFF,TGTGCCAGTAGTACGGGACAGCTGAACACTGAAGCTTTCTTT
TRBD2,.,TRBJ2-3,TRBV3-1/TRBV3-2,CASSHSAGTSGSDTQYF,TGTGCCAGCAGCCATTCTGCCGGGACTAGCGGGAGTGATACGCAGTATTTT
TRBD2,.,TRBJ2-3,TRBV6-4,CASSPGTRGTDTQYF,TGTGCCAGCAGTCCCGGGACTAGAGGCACAGATACGCAGTATTTT
.,.,TRBJ1-1,TRBV18,CASSTEHMNTEAFF,TGTGCCAGCTCTACAGAACACATGAACACTGAAGCTTTCTTT
.,.,TRBJ1-2,TRBV2,CASSGGNYGYTF,TGTGCCAGCAGTGGGGGCAACTATGGCTACACCTTC
.,few,TRBJ2-1,TRBV11-1,CASSLHPEGGEQFF,TGTGCCAGCAGCTTACATCCGGAGGGAGGTGAGCAGTTCTTC
.,.,TRBJ1-6,TRBV6-5,CASSYQPGLNSPLHF,TGTGCCAGCAGTTACCAACCGGGATTGAATTCACCCCTCCACTTT
TRBD2,once,TRBJ2-3,TRBV4-1,CASSQNLLAGGPGDTQYF,TGCGCCAGCAGCCAAAACCTCCTAGCGGGGGGGCCCGGAGATACGCAGTATTTT
.,.,TRBJ2-7,TRBV7-2,CASSGAGANYEQYF,TGTGCCAGCAGCGGGGCAGGGGCGAATTACGAGCAGTACTTC
TRBD1,.,TRBJ2-5,TRBV9,CASSVGAGGEETQYF,TGTGCCAGCAGCGTAGGGGCAGGGGGCGAAGAGACCCAGTACTTC
.,.,TRBJ2-7,TRBV7-9,CASSWGETVYEQYF,TGTGCCAGCAGCTGGGGGGAAACGGTCTACGAGCAGTACTTC
.,.,TRBJ1-2,TRBV5-1,CASSLVAGGNYGYTF,TGCGCCAGCAGCTTGGTCGCAGGCGGGAACTATGGCTACACCTTC
TRBD2,.,TRBJ2-3,TRBV30,CAWSRGLAKEVAPTDTQYF,TGTGCCTGGAGTAGGGGACTAGCGAAGGAGGTTGCCCCCACAGATACGCAGTATTTT